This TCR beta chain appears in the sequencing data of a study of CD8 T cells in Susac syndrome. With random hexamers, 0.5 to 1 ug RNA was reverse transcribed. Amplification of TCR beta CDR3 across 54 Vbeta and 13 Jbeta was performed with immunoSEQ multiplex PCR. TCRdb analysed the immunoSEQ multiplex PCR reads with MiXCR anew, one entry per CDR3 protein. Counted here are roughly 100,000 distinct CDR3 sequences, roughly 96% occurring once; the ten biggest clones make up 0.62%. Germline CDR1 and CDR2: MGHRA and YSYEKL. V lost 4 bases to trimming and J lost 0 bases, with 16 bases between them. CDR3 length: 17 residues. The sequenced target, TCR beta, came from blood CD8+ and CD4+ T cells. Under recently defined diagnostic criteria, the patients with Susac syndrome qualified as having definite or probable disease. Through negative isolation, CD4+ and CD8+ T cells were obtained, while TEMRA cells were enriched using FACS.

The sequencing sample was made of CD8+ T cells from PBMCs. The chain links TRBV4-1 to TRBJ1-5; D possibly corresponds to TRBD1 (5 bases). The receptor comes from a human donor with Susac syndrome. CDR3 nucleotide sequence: TGCGCCAGCAGCCTTGCGGGGGATCCCTATAGCAATCAGCCCCAGCATTTT. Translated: CASSLAGDPYSNQPQHF.